Included here is one TCR beta chain sequence, with context. Its cognate antigen is unknown. The data are from a study of lymphopenia after photon versus proton radiotherapy. Study-level findings and limits: After lymphocyte nadir, photon-treated repertoires showed oligoclonal expansion, especially CD8+ Temra. Post-nadir TCR diversity decline inversely tracked overall survival among those who died. Under photons, naive T cells and diversity fell while effector/memory populations rose. Authors raise, but do not show, better survival with proton therapy.

Data came from immunoSEQ multiplex PCR; TCRdb stores just in-frame clones and leaves some out. The table includes 25,000 to 35,000 clones, roughly nine tenths detected once. The sequences come from peripheral blood, collected from a patient treated with photon-based radiotherapy. The clonotype comes from a woman aged 45-65 years with pancreatic cancer.

CDR3 DNA sequence: TGTGCCAGCAGCGACAGGGGCTATGGCTACACCTTC. Its translation: CASSDRGYGYTF. The rearrangement uses TRBV7-8 and TRBJ1-2; 8 bases match TRBD1. With V trimmed by 5 bases and J by 4 bases, 0 bases remained unmatched. Germline CDR1 SGHVS, CDR2 FQNEAQ. CDR3 length equals 12 residues. The variable domain in full, with the rest retrieved from reference TRBV7-8 and TRBJ1-2, is GAGVSQSPRYKVAKRGQDVALRCDPISGHVSLFWYQQALGQGPEFLTYFQNEAQLDKSGLPSDRFFAERPEGSVSTLKIQRTQQEDSAVYLCASSDRGYGYTFGSGTRLTVV.